This T cell receptor beta chain was captured in a study of blood T cell repertoires in COVID-19. About the research overall: PBMCs, B-cell-depleted T cells, or T cells provided the cDNA or gDNA that made up the material.

Trimming removed 5 bases from V and 4 bases from J; junction bases left unmatched: 3. This CDR3 has 13 amino acids. Clones were sequenced by immunoSEQ multiplex PCR, and TCRdb holds only the in-frame ones, with some missing. The sample lists about 87,000 clones, roughly 86% occurring once. The sequencing input was peripheral blood. The clonotype comes from a man between 35 and 55 years old with acute or convalescent COVID-19. The chain joins TRBV12-3 or TRBV12-4 to TRBJ1-2, with 8 bases identical to TRBD1. CDR3 sequence: CASSGTGLYGYTF. CDR3 nucleotide sequence: TGTGCCAGCAGTGGGACAGGACTCTATGGCTACACCTTC.